The sequence of this T cell receptor beta chain was determined in a study of T cell clonotyping in hematopoietic cell transplantation. The repertoire was sequenced with immunoSEQ multiplex PCR; TCRdb's copy has only in-frame clones and lacks some. The data hold approximately 80,000 clones, with less than 96% observed a single time. The sample's time point: recipient sample about 28 days before transplant, after cytoreduction. Recipient blood drawn about 28 days pretransplant and days 30, 100, 180 after. Between the trimmed V and J ends, which lost 2 bases and 2 bases, there was a span of 10 bases. The CDR3 sequence is 14 residues long. Germline CDR1 reads MNHEY; CDR2 reads SVGAGI.

V usage is TRBV6-5 and J usage is TRBJ2-7; either TRBD1 or TRBD2 may supply D (5 bases each). The sequenced sample was peripheral blood mononuclear cells, obtained before stem cell transplant. The source is a woman aged 45 to 65 with acute myeloid leukemia. Some clones in this sample may be carry-over from other donors' samples. The CDR3 DNA sequence: TGTGCCAGCAGTTACGGGGGAATCACCTACGAGCAGTACTTC. This gives the protein CASSYGGITYEQYF.